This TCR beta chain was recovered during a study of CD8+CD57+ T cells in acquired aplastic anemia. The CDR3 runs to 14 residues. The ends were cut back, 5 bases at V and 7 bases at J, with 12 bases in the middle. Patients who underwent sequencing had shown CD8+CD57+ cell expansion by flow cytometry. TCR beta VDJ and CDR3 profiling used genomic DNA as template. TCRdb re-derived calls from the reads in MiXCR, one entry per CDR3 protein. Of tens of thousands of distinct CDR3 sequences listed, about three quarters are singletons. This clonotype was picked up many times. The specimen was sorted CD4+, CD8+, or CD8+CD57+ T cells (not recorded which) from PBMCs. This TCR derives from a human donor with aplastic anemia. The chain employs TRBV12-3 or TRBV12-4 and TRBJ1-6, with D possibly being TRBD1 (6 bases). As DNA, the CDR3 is TGTGCCAGCAGTCTCCAGGGGAACAATTCACCCCTCCACTTT. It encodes CASSLQGNNSPLHF.